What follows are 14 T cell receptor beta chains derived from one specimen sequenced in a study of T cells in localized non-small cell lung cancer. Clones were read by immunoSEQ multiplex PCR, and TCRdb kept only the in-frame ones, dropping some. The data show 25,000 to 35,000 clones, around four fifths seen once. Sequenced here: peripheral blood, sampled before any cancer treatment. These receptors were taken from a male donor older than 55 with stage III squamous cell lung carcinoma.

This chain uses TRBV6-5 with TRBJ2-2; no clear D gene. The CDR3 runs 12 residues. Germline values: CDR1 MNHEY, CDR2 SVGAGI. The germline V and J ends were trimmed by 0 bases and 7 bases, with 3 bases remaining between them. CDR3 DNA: TGTGCCAGCAGTTACTCGTTCGGGGAGCTGTTTTTT. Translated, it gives CASSYSFGELFF.

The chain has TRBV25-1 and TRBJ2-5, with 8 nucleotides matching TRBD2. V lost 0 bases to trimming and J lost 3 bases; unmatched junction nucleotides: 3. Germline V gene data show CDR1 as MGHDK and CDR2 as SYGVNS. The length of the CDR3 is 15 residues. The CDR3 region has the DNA TGTGCCAGCAGTGAATATCTCGGGAGGGAAGAGACCCAGTACTTC. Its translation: CASSEYLGREETQYF.

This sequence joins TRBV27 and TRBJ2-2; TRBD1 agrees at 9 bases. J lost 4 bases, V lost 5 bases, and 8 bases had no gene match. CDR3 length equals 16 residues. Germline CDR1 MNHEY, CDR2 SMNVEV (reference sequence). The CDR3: CASSQPGQGGTGELFF. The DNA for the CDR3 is TGTGCCAGCAGTCAACCGGGACAGGGTGGCACCGGGGAGCTGTTTTTT.

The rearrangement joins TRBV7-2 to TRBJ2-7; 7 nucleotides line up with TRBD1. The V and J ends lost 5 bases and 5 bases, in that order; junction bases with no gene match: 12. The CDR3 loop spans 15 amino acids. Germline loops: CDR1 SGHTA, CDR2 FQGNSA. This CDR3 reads CASSGRQGFEHEQYF. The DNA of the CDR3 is TGTGCCAGCAGCGGACGACAGGGTTTTGAGCACGAGCAGTACTTC.

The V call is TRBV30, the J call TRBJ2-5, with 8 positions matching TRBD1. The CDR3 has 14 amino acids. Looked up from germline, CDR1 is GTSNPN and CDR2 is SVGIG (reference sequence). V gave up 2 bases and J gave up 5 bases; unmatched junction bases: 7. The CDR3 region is CAWSRTGSTETQYF. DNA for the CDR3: TGTGCCTGGAGTCGGACAGGGAGTACGGAGACCCAGTACTTC.

The CDR3 is CASALGGPTEAFF. CDR3 nucleotide sequence: TGTGCCAGCGCCCTGGGAGGTCCCACTGAAGCTTTCTTT. The chain employs TRBV25-1 and TRBJ1-1; D unresolved. Germline assignment: CDR1 MGHDK and CDR2 SYGVNS. The CDR3 contains 13 residues. The V end lost 8 bases, the J end lost 4 bases, and 14 bases lay between the germline ends.

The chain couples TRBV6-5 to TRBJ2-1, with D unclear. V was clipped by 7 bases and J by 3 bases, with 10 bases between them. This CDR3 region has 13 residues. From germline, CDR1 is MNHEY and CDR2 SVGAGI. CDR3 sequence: CASTTWDYNEQFF. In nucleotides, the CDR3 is TGTGCCAGCACCACTTGGGACTACAATGAGCAGTTCTTC.

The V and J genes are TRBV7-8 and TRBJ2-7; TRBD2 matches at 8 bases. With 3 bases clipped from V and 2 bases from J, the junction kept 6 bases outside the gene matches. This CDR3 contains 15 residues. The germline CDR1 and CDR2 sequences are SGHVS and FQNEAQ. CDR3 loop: CASSLVAGGAYEQYF. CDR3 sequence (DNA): TGTGCCAGCAGCTTGGTTGCGGGGGGCGCCTACGAGCAGTACTTC.

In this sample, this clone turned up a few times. The CDR3 DNA follows: TGTGCCAGCAGTTACTCTGGCACCACGGGCGAGCAGTACTTC. It encodes CASSYSGTTGEQYF. The rearrangement links TRBV6-5 to TRBJ2-7; D is unresolved. The ends were cut back, 0 bases at V and 6 bases at J, with 12 bases in the middle. This CDR3 contains 14 residues. Germline loops: CDR1 MNHEY, CDR2 SVGAGI.

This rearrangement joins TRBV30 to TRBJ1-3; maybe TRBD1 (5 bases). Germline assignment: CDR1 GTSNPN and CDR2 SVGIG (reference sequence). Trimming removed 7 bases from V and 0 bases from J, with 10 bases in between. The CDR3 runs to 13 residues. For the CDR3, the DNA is TGTGCCTTGAAGGACATCTCTGGAAACACCATATATTTT. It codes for CALKDISGNTIYF. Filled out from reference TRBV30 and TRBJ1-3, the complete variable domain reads SQTIHQWPATLVQPVGSPLSLECTVEGTSNPNLYWYRQAAGRGLQLLFYSVGIGQISSEVPQNLSASRPQDRQFILSSKKLLLSDSGFYLCALKDISGNTIYFGEGSWLTVV.

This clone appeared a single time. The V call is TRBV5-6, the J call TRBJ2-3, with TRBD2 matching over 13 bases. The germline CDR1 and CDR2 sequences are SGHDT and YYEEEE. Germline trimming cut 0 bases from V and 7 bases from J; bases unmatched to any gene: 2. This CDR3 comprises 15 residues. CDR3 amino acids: CASSLALAGGYTQYF. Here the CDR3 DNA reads TGTGCCAGCAGCTTGGCACTAGCGGGAGGGTATACGCAGTATTTT.

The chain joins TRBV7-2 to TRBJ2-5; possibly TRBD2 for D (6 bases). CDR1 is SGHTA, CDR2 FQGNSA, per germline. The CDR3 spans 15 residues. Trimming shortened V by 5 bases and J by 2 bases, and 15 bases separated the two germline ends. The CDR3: CASSRSSVPQETQYF. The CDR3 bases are TGTGCCAGCAGCCGATCTAGCGTCCCGCAAGAGACCCAGTACTTC.

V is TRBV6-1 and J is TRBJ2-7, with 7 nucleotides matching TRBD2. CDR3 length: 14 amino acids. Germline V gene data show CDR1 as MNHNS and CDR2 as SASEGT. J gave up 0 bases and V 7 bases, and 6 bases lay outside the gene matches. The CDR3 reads CASTPSGFSYEQYF. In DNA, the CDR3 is TGTGCCAGCACCCCTAGCGGATTCTCCTACGAGCAGTACTTC.

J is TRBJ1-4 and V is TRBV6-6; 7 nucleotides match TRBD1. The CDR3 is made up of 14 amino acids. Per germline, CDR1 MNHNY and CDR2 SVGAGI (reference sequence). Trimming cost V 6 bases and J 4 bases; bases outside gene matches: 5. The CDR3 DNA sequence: TGTGCCAGCAGGGCGGGACAGAATAATGAAAAACTGTTTTTT. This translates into CASRAGQNNEKLFF.